This is a list of T cell receptor beta chains from one sample in a study of T cell repertoires and HLA-DP antigens. Clones were sequenced by immunoSEQ multiplex PCR, and TCRdb holds only the in-frame ones, with some missing. In the table there are about 73,000 clones, about four fifths of which are singletons. Antigen specificity for these receptors is unknown. Sequences were obtained from CD4+ T cells from PBMCs. These receptors were obtained from a man aged 55 to 70 in good health and CMV-seronegative. Each CDR3 is given with its conserved first and last residue. Fields, in order: J gene, V gene, D gene, clone size, CDR3 DNA, CDR3 protein. A D gene is named only where the DNA matches it firmly. The size entry is marked missing in some rows and otherwise reads once, few, many or a size class.

>TRBJ1-2|TRBV6-5|-|-
TGTGCCAGCAGTTACTCGACTGGGGTAGGTGGCTACACCTTC
CASSYSTGVGGYTF
>TRBJ1-2|TRBV11-2|-|-
TGTGCCAGCAGCCAGAGGGACTATGGCTACACCTTC
CASSQRDYGYTF
>TRBJ2-5|TRBV5-1|TRBD2|-
TGCGCCAGCAGCGGGACTAGCGAGCGAGAGACCCAGTACTTC
CASSGTSERETQYF
>TRBJ1-1|TRBV28|-|once
TGTGCCAGCAGTTTATCTTTGATTGCTGCTTTCTTT
CASSLSLIAAFF
>TRBJ2-1|TRBV7-9|-|-
TGTGCCAGCAGCTCCCGGACGGGGATGGGTCGAGAGCGGTTCTTC
CASSSRTGMGRERFF
>TRBJ1-2|TRBV27|TRBD1|-
TGTGCCAGCAGCCCGACAGGGAGGTACGATGGCTACACCTTC
CASSPTGRYDGYTF
>TRBJ2-7|TRBV27|-|few
TGTGCCAGCAGTTTTACAGGGTCGTCGTTAGAGCAGTACTTC
CASSFTGSSLEQYF
>TRBJ1-6|TRBV19|TRBD1|-
TGTGCCAGTAGTACAACCGGACAGGGGAATTCACCCCTCCACTTT
CASSTTGQGNSPLHF
>TRBJ1-4|TRBV19|-|-
TGTGCCAGTAGTATACGGGGGACCTCCGGTGAAAAACTGTTTTTT
CASSIRGTSGEKLFF
>TRBJ2-7|TRBV25-1|-|-
TGTGCCAGCAGTGAACCGGGACACTCGATTTACGAGCAGTACTTC
CASSEPGHSIYEQYF
>TRBJ1-1|TRBV14|-|-
TGTGCCAGCAGCCAAGATTGGGGAAACCACATGAACACTGAAGCTTTCTTT
CASSQDWGNHMNTEAFF
>TRBJ2-2|TRBV2|TRBD1|-
TGTGCCAGCAGTGCCAGGGGGAATCTCGGGGAGCTGTTTTTT
CASSARGNLGELFF
>TRBJ1-4|TRBV25-1|-|-
TGTGCCAGCAGTGACTTTAAGGGGGGGGTCAGGGAAAAACTGTTTTTT
CASSDFKGGVREKLFF
>TRBJ2-3|TRBV5-4|-|once
TGTGCCACCCCTTCGAGGCTAGGTAGCACAGATACGCAGTATTTT
CATPSRLGSTDTQYF
>TRBJ2-7|TRBV2|TRBD2|-
TGTGCCAGCAGTGAAGGGAGGCTAGCGGGGGTTGAGCAGTACTTC
CASSEGRLAGVEQYF
>TRBJ1-5|TRBV19|-|-
TGTGCCAGTAGTGTTCTAGATCAGCCCCAGCATTTT
CASSVLDQPQHF
>TRBJ1-2|TRBV10-3|-|-
TGTGCCACCCTACCGGGCGGGACTTTCAACTATGGCTACACCTTC
CATLPGGTFNYGYTF
>TRBJ2-1|TRBV7-2|-|once
TGTGCCAGCAGCTTAAGTGCGGTCAACAATGAGCAGTTCTTC
CASSLSAVNNEQFF
>TRBJ1-2|TRBV20-1|-|-
TGCAGTGCTATTCAGGATGTGGGTCCTGTCTTC
CSAIQDVGPVF
>TRBJ1-2|TRBV30|TRBD1|-
TGTGCCCGGGGGACAGGGGATAACTATGGCTACACCTTC
CARGTGDNYGYTF
>TRBJ1-5|TRBV7-6|-|-
TGTGCCAGCAGCCGTTGGGCCCCTATAAATCAGCCCCAGCATTTT
CASSRWAPINQPQHF
>TRBJ2-7|TRBV5-1|-|-
TGCGCCAGCAGGGGAGAGTCCGAGCAGTACTTC
CASRGESEQYF
>TRBJ2-2|TRBV5-4|TRBD2|-
TGTGCCAGCAGCTTGGCGGGACTAGGGGCCACCGGGGAGCTGTTTTTT
CASSLAGLGATGELFF
>TRBJ2-5|TRBV6-1|TRBD1|-
TGTGCCAGTCCCAGGGGGCTTGGAGAGACCCAGTACTTC
CASPRGLGETQYF
>TRBJ2-5|TRBV5-6|TRBD2|-
TGTGCCAGCAGGGGACTAGCGAACCCCTCGGGAGAGACCCAGTACTTC
CASRGLANPSGETQYF
>TRBJ1-6|TRBV7-2|TRBD1|-
TGTGCCAGCAGCCGGGACAGGGGCGGTAATTCACCCCTCCACTTT
CASSRDRGGNSPLHF
>TRBJ2-1|TRBV7-9|-|-
TGTGCCAGCAGGACTGACAATGAGCAGTTCTTC
CASRTDNEQFF